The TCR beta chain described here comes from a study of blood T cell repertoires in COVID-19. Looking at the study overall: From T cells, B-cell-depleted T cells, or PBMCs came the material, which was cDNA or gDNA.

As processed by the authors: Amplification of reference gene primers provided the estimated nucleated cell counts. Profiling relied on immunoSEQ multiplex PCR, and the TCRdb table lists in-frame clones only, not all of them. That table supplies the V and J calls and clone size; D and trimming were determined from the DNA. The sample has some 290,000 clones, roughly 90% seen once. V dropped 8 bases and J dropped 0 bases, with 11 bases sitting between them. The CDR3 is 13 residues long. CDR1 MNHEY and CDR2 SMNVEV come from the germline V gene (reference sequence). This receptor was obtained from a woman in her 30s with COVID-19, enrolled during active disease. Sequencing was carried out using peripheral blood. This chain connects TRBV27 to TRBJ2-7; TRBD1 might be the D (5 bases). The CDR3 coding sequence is TGTGCCAGCGAGGACACAATCTCCTACGAGCAGTACTTC. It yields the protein CASEDTISYEQYF.